This record looks at one TCR beta chain sequence and its context. No antigen is known for it. TCRdb's copy holds only in-frame clones and misses some; the assay was immunoSEQ multiplex PCR. The sample contains just over 80,000 clones, 75% to 90% of which appear only once. The data stem from a study of T cell responses to AZD1222 COVID-19 vaccine. About the research overall: Combined were second doses at about 4 or about 12 weeks.

Study outcomes and limitations: Dominant CD4 TCR responses targeted spike regions 160-218 and 743-854. Clonal diversity may have been underestimated, and the donors were mostly white British, with more females than males. Among AZD1222 vaccinees, only six or seven were seropositive at baseline.

The CDR3 is 14 amino acids. V dropped 4 bases and J dropped 5 bases, with 9 bases sitting between them. The germline V gene has CDR1 WNHNN and CDR2 SYGVQD (reference sequence). This TCR was sampled from an adult in good health. This sequence joins TRBV10-1 and TRBJ1-6; possibly TRBD1 for D (6 bases). Specimen: peripheral blood, collected on day 0 of AZD1222 vaccination. The chain's CDR3 is CASSAHRDNSPLHF. The DNA of the CDR3 is TGCGCCAGCAGTGCCCACAGGGATAATTCACCCCTCCACTTT.